This TCR beta chain was sequenced in a study of control samples from healthy donors and cancer patients. CDR1 is LGHDT, CDR2 YNNKEL, per germline (reference sequence). The CDR3 totals 15 residues. V was shortened by 2 bases and J by 9 bases, with 14 bases between the two germline ends. TCRdb's copy holds only in-frame clones and misses some; the assay was immunoSEQ multiplex PCR. The repertoire holds about 140,000 clones, with 70% to 90% as singletons. This clone showed up just once. Sequenced: blood. The J gene is TRBJ1-6, the V gene TRBV3-1 (or the pseudogene TRBV3-2); TRBD1 is a possible D gene (6 bases). This TCR was sampled from a man younger than 35 in good health. The CDR3 DNA reads as TGTGCCAGCAGCCAAAGTAAGGGGGGACGTTCACCCCTCCACTTT. Its protein is CASSQSKGGRSPLHF.